This paragraph reports one TCR beta chain. What it recognizes is unknown. The data stem from a study of cytomegalovirus exposure and HLA in healthy donors. General study results and limits: Association of approximately 18,000 TCR beta sequences with HLA alleles was found at 0.05 false discovery rate in a later analysis. Several V segments, TRBV6-2 and TRBV6-3 among them, could not be told apart and were dropped. A cluster of highly shared sequence variants was likely a sequencing artifact.

The PCR made use of 60 Vbeta and 13 Jbeta primers. TCRdb's copy holds only in-frame clones and misses some; the assay was immunoSEQ multiplex PCR. The data hold 90,000 to 120,000 clones, with about 84% observed a single time. Trimming took 0 bases from V and 5 from J, leaving 7 bases between them. There are 13 residues in the CDR3. CDR1 is GTSNPN, CDR2 SVGIG, per germline (reference sequence). Material for sequencing was PBMCs. The origin of this receptor is a man younger than 45 in good health and CMV-seronegative. This chain connects TRBV30 to TRBJ2-2; D gene unclear. CDR3 in DNA: TGTGCCTGGAGTGTTACAGATACCGGGGAGCTGTTTTTT. Translation gives CAWSVTDTGELFF.